This section outlines one T cell receptor beta chain sequence together with its context. Enrolled during active infection, Seattle patients were then followed longitudinally. These data come from a study of blood T cell repertoires in COVID-19. Background on the study: T cells, B-cell-depleted T cells, or PBMCs provided the cDNA or gDNA that served as material.

In the study's own analysis: Quantification of nucleated cells was approximated via reference gene primer amplification. This table comes from immunoSEQ multiplex PCR, and its TCRdb copy is limited to in-frame clones, with some not included. The DNA was the basis for D and trimming; V, J and clone size are from that table. The top ten clones hold about 18% of a sample with 100,000 to 150,000 clones, roughly four fifths of them seen once. This sequence originates from a man in his thirties or forties with COVID-19, enrolled during active disease. The sample comprised peripheral blood.

The CDR3, as DNA: TGTGCCAGCAGTTCCCTTGTTGGGGCGAACACTGAAGCTTTCTTT. Translated, it gives CASSSLVGANTEAFF. The V and J genes are TRBV6-2 or TRBV6-3 and TRBJ1-1, with D maybe TRBD1 (5 bases). The CDR3 sequence is 15 residues long. The V end lost 4 bases, the J end lost 1 base, and 13 bases lay between the germline ends. Germline V lookup: CDR1 MNHEY, CDR2 SVGEGT.